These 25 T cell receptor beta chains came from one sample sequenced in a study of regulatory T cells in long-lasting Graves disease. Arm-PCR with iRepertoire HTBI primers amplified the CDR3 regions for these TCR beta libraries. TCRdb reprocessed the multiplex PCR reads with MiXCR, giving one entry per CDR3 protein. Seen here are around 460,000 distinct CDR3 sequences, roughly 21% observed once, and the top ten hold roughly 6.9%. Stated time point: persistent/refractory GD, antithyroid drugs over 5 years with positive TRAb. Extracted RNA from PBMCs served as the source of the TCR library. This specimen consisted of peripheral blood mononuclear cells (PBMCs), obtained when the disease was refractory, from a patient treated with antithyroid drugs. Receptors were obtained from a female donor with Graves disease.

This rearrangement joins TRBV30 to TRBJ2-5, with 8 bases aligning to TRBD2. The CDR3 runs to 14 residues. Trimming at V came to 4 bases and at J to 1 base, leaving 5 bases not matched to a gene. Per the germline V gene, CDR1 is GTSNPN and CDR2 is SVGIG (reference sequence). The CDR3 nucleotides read TGTGCCTGGACCGGGGGGGGGGGCCAAGAGACCCAGTACTTC. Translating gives CAWTGGGGQETQYF.

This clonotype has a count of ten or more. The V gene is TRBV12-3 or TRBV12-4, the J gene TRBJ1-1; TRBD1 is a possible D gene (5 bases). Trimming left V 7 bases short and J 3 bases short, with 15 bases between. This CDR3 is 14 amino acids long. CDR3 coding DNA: TGTGCCAGCAAAATCCGGGGCAGCGACACTGAAGCTTTCTTT. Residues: CASKIRGSDTEAFF.

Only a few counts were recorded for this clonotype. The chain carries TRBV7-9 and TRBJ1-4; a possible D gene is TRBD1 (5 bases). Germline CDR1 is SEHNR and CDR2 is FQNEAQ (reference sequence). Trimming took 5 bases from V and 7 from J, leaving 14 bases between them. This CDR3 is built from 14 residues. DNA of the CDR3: TGTGCCAGCAGCCGCCGAGGGGAGAGTGAAAAACTGTTTTTT. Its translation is CASSRRGESEKLFF.

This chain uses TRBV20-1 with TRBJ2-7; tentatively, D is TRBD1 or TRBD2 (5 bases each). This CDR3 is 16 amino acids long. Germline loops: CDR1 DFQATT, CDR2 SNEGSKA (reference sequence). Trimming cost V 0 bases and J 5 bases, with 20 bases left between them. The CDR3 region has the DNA TGCAGTGCTAGAGATAGCCGCGAATCTAGGGGAGACGAGCAGTACTTC. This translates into CSARDSRESRGDEQYF.

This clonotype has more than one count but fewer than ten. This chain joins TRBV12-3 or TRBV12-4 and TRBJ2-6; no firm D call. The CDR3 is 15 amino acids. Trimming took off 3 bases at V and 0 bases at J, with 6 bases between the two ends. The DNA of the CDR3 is TGTGCCAGCAGTTTTCCGAACTCTGGGGCCAACGTCCTGACTTTC. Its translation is CASSFPNSGANVLTF.

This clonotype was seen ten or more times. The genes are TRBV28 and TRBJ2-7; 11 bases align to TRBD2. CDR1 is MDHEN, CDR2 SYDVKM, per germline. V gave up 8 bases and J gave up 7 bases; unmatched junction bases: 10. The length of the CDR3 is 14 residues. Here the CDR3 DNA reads TGTGCCAGCGGAACTAGCGGGAGCGCGGGGGAGCAGTACTTC. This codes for CASGTSGSAGEQYF.

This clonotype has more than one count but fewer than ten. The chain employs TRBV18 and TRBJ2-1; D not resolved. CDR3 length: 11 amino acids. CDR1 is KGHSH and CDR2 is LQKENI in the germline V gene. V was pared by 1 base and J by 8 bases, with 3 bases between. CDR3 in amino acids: CASSPLDEQFF. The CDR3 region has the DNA TGTGCCAGCTCACCACTGGATGAGCAGTTCTTC.

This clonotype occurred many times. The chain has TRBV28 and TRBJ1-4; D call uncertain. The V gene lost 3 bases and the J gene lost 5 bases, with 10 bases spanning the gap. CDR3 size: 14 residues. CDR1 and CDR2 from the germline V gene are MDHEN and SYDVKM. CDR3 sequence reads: CASSFTGLNEKLFF. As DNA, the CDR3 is TGTGCCAGCAGTTTCACCGGATTAAATGAAAAACTGTTTTTT. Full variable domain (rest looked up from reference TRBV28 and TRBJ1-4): DVKVTQSSRYLVKRTGEKVFLECVQDMDHENMFWYRQDPGLGLRLIYFSYDVKMKEKGDIPEGYSVSREKKERFSLILESASTNQTSMYLCASSFTGLNEKLFFGSGTQLSVL.

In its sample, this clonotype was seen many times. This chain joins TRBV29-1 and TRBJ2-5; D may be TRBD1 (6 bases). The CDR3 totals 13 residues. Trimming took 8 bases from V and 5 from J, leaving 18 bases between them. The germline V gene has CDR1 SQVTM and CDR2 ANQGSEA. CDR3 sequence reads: CSLESGQGETQYF. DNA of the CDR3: TGCAGCTTAGAGTCGGGTCAGGGGGAGACCCAGTACTTC.

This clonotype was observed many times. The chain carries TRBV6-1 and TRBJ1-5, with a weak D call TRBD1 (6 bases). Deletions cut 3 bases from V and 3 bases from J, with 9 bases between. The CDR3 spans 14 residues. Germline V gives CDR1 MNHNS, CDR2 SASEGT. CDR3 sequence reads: CASSDLGHNQPQHF. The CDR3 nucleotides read TGTGCCAGCAGTGACCTGGGACACAATCAGCCCCAGCATTTT.

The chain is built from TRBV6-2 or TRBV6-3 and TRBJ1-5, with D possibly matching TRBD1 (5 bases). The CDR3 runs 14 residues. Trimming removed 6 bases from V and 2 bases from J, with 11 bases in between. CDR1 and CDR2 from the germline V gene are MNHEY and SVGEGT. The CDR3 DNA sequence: TGTGCCAGCAGGGGGCAGAGAGGCAATCAGCCCCAGCATTTT. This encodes CASRGQRGNQPQHF.

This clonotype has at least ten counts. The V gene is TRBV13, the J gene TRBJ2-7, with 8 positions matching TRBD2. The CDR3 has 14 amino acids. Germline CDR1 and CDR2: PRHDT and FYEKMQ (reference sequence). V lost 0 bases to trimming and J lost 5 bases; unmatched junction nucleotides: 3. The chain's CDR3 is CASSLGSGSNEQYF. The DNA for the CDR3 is TGTGCCAGCAGCTTAGGCAGCGGGAGTAACGAGCAGTACTTC.

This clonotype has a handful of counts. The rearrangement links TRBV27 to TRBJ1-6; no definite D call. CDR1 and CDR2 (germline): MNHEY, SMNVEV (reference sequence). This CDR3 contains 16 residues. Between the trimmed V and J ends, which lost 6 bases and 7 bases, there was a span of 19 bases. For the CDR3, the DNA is TGTGCCAGCAGCCCCACCCGCCCAGGTCGGAATTCACCCCTCCACTTT. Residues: CASSPTRPGRNSPLHF.

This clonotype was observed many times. The CDR3 region has the DNA TGTGCCAGCAGCTGGCGGACAGGGGATTACTACGAGCAGTACTTC. Translation: CASSWRTGDYYEQYF. The chain is built from TRBV7-2 and TRBJ2-7, with 9 bases aligning to TRBD1. Germline V gene lookup returns CDR1 SGHTA and CDR2 FQGNSA. The V and J ends lost 4 bases and 3 bases, in that order; junction bases with no gene match: 7. The CDR3 sequence is 15 residues long.

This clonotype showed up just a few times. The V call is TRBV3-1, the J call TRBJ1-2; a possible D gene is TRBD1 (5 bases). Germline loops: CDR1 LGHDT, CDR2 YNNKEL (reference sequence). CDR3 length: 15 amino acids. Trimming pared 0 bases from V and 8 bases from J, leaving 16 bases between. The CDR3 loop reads CASSQDLVAGIGYTF. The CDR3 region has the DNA TGTGCCAGCAGCCAAGATCTGGTTGCAGGGATAGGCTACACCTTC.

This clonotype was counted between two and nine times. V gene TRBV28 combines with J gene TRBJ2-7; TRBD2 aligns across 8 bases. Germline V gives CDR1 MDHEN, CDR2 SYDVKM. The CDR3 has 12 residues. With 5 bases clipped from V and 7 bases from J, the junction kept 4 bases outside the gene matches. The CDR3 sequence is CASSNGGGEQYF. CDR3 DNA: TGTGCCAGCAGTAACGGGGGGGGGGAGCAGTACTTC.

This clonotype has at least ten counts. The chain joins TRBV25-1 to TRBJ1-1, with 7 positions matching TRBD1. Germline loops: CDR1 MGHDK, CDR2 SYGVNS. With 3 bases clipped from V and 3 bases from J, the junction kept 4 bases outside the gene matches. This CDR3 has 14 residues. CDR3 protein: CASSEGQRYTEAFF. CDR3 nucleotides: TGTGCCAGCAGTGAGGGACAGCGATACACTGAAGCTTTCTTT.

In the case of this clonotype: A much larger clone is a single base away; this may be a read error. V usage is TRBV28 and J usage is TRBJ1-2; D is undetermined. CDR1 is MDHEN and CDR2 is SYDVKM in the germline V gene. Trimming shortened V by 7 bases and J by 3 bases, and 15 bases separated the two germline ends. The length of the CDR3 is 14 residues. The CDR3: CASTPMSRDYGYTF. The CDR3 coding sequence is TGTGCCAGCACCCCCATGTCACGAGACTATGGCTACACCTTC.

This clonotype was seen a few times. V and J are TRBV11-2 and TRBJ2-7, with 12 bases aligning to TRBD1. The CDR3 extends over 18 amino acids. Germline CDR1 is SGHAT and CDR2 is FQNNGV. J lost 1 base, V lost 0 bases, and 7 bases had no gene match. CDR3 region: CASSLDRGQGAVSYEQYF. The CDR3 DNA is TGTGCCAGCAGCTTAGATAGGGGACAGGGGGCCGTTTCCTACGAGCAGTACTTC.

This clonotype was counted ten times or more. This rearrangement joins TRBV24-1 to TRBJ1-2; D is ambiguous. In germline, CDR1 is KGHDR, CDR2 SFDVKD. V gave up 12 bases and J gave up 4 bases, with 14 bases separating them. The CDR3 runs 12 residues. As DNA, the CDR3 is TGTGCCGCCTCGAGCGGTAGCTATGGCTACACCTTC. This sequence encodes CAASSGSYGYTF.

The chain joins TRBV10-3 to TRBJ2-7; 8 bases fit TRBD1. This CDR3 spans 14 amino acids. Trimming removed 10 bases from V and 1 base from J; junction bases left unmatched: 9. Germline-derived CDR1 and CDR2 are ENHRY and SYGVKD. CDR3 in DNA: TGTGCCAGCAAACCGGGACAGGCGTCCTACGAGCAGTACTTC. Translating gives CASKPGQASYEQYF.

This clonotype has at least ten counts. CDR3: CAWSDGRAANIQYF. The DNA of the CDR3 is TGTGCCTGGAGTGACGGGAGGGCCGCAAACATTCAGTACTTC. The chain carries TRBV30 and TRBJ2-4; 8 bases match TRBD2. The CDR3 runs to 14 residues. Germline V gives CDR1 GTSNPN, CDR2 SVGIG (reference sequence). Trimming removed 1 base from V and 6 bases from J; junction bases left unmatched: 5. Full variable domain (remainder filled in from reference TRBV30 and TRBJ2-4): SQTIHQWPATLVQPVGSPLSLECTVEGTSNPNLYWYRQAAGRGLQLLFYSVGIGQISSEVPQNLSASRPQDRQFILSSKKLLLSDSGFYLCAWSDGRAANIQYFGAGTRLSVL.

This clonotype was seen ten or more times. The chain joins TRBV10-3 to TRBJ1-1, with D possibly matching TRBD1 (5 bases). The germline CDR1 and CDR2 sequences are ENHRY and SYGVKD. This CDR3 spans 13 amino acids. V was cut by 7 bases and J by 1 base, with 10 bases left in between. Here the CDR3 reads CAITRQPNTEAFF. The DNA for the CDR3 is TGTGCCATCACCAGACAGCCGAACACTGAAGCTTTCTTT.

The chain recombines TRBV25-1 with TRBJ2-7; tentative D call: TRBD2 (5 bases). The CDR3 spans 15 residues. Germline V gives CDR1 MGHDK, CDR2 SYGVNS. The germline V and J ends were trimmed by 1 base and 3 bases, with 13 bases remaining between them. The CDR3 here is CASSESRVEGYEQYF. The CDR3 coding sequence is TGTGCCAGCAGTGAATCGAGGGTGGAAGGCTACGAGCAGTACTTC.

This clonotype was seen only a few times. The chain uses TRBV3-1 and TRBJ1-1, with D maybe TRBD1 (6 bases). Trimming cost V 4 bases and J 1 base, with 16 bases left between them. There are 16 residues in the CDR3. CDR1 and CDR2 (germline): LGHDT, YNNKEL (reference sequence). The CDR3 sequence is CASSPAAGHGNTEAFF. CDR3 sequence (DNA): TGTGCCAGCAGCCCAGCTGCGGGACACGGGAACACTGAAGCTTTCTTT.